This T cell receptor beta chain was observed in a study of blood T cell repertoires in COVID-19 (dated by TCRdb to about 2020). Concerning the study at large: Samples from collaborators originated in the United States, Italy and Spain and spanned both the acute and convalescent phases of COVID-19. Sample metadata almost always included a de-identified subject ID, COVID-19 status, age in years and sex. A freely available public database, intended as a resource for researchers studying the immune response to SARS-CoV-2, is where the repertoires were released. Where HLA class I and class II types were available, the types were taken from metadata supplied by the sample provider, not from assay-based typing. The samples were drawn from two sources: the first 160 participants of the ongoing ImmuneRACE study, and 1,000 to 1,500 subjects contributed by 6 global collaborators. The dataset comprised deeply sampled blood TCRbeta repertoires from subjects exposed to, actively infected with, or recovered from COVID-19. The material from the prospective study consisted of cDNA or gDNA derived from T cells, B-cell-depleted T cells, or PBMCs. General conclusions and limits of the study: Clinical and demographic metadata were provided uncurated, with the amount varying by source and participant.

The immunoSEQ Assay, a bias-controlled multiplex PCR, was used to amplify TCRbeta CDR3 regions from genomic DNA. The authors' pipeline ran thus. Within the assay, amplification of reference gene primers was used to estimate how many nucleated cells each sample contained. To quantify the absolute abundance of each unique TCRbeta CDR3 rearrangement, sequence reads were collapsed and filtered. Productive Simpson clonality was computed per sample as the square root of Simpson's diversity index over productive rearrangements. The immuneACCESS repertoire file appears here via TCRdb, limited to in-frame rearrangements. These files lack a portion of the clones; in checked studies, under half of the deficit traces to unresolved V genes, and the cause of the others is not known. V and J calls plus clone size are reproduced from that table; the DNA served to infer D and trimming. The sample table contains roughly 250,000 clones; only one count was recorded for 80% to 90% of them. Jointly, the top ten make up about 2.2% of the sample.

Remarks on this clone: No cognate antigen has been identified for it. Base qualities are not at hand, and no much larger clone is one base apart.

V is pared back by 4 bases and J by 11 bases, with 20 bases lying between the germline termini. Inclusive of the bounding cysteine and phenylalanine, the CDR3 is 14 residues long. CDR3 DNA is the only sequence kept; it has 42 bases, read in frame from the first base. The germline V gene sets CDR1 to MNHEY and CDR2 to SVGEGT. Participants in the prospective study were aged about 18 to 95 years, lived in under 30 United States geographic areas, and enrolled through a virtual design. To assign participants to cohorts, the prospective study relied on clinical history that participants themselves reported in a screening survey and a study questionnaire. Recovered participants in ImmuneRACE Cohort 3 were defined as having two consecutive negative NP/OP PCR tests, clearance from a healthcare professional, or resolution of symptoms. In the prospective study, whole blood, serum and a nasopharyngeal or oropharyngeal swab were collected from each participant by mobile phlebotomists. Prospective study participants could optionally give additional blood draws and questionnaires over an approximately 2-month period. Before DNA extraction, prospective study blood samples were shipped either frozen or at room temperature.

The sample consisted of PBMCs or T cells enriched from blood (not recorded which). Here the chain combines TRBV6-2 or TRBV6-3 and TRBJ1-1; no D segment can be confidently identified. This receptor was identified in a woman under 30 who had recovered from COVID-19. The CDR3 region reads CASSSSPTSDRAFF. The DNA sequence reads TGTGCCAGCAGTTCCTCTCCCACCTCCGATCGGGCTTTCTTT.